This TCR beta chain stems from a study of regulatory T cells. Findings of the study overall: Patient CD8+ T cells trended toward lower Shannon entropy than controls. Skewed V and J usage and few unique V-J pairs marked patient repertoires, most in Tregs.

Patients, 2 to 39 years old, had expanded memory T-cell proportions. Trimming stripped 0 bases from V and 4 bases from J, with 23 bases between. The CDR3 sequence is 18 residues long. CDR1 and CDR2 (germline): SQVTM, ANQGSEA. For this clone: Its matching antigen is unknown.

The primer mix had 52 TRBV and 13 TRBJ primers. Libraries were prepared by immunoSEQ multiplex PCR; TCRdb keeps only in-frame clonotypes and omits some of them. This table holds over 20,000 clones, roughly 93% found once. The chain carries TRBV29-1 and TRBJ2-3; possible D gene TRBD2, 6 bases. Sequencing input: CD8+ T cells sorted from blood. The sequence came from a child aged 2 to 15 with CD3G deficiency. CDR3 amino acids: CSVEDPLKGLHSPDTQYF. CDR3 nucleotide sequence: TGCAGCGTTGAAGACCCCCTAAAGGGACTTCATTCTCCAGATACGCAGTATTTT.